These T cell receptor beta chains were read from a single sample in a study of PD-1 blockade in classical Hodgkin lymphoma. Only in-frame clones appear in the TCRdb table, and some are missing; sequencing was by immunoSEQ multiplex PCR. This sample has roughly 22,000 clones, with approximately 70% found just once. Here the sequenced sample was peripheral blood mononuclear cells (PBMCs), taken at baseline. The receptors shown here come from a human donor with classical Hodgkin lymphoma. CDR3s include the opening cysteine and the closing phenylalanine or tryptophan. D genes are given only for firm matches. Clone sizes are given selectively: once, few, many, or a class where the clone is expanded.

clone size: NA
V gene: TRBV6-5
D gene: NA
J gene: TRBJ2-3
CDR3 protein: CASSYQTDTQYF
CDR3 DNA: TGTGCCAGCAGTTATCAGACAGATACGCAGTATTTT

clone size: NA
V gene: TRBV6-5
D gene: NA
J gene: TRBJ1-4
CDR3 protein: CASRVWGSNEKLFF
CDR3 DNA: TGTGCCAGCAGGGTGTGGGGTTCTAATGAAAAACTGTTTTTT

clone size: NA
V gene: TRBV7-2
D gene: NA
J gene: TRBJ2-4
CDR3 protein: CASSPGPVVAKNIQYF
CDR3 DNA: TGTGCCAGCAGTCCCGGGCCAGTAGTAGCCAAAAACATTCAGTACTTC

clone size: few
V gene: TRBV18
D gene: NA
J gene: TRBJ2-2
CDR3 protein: CASSPLGGELFF
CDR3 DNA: TGTGCCAGCTCACCCCTTGGCGGGGAGCTGTTTTTT

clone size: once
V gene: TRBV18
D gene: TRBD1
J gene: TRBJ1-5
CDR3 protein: CASSLGTGGFYSNQPQHF
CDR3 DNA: TGTGCCAGCTCTCTCGGGACAGGGGGGTTTTATAGCAATCAGCCCCAGCATTTT

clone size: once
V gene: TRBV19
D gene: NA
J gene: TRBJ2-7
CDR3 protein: CASSIATGTDYEQYF
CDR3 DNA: TGTGCCAGTAGTATAGCGACAGGCACCGACTACGAGCAGTACTTC

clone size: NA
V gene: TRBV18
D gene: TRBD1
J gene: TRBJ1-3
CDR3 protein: CASSRQGAGNTIYF
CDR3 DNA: TGTGCCAGCTCACGACAGGGGGCTGGAAACACCATATATTTT

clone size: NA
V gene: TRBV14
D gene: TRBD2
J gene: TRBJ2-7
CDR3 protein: CASSQIAGGSYEQYF
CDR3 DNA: TGTGCCAGCAGCCAGATAGCGGGGGGGAGTTACGAGCAGTACTTC

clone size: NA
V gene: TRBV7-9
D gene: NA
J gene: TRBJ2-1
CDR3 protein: CASSSEDRSYNEQFF
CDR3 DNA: TGTGCCAGCAGCTCCGAGGACAGATCCTACAATGAGCAGTTCTTC

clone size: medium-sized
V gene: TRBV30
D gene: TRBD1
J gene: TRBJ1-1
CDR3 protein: CAWLGQMNTEAFF
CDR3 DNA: TGTGCCTGGCTGGGACAGATGAACACTGAAGCTTTCTTT

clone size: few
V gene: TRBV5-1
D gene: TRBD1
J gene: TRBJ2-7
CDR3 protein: CASSLTGTGPYEQYF
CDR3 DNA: TGCGCCAGCAGCTTGACCGGGACAGGGCCCTACGAGCAGTACTTC

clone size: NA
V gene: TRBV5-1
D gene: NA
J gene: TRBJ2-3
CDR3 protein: CASTPGVSDTQYF
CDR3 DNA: TGCGCCAGCACCCCCGGCGTATCAGATACGCAGTATTTT

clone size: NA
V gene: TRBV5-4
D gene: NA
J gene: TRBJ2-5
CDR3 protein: CASSLEETQYF
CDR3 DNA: TGTGCCAGCAGCTTAGAAGAGACCCAGTACTTC

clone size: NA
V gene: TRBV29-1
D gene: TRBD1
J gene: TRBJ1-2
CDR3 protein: CSVGEGTGGFGYTF
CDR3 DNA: TGCAGCGTTGGAGAGGGGACAGGGGGCTTTGGCTACACCTTC

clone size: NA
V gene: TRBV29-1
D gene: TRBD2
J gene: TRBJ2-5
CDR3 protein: CSVDGAGGLRETQYF
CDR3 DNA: TGCAGCGTTGACGGAGCGGGAGGGCTAAGAGAGACCCAGTACTTC

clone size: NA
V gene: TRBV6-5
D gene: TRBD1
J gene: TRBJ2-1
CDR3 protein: CASSRQGGIYNEQFF
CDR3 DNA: TGTGCCAGCAGTCGCCAAGGGGGCATCTACAATGAGCAGTTCTTC

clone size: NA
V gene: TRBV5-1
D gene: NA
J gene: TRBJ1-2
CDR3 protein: CASRLRPGTTYGYTF
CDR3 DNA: TGCGCCAGCAGACTTCGCCCTGGGACGACCTATGGCTACACCTTC

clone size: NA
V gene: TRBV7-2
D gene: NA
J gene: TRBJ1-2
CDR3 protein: CASSLGGVLYGYTF
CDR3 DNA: TGTGCCAGCAGCTTAGGCGGTGTTCTCTATGGCTACACCTTC

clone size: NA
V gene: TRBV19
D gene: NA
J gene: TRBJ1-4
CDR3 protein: CASSIKVREKLFF
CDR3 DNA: TGTGCCAGTAGTATAAAAGTACGTGAAAAACTGTTTTTT

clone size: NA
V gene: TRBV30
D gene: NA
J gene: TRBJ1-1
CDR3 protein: CAWKQVVNTEAFF
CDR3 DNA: TGTGCCTGGAAACAAGTCGTGAACACTGAAGCTTTCTTT

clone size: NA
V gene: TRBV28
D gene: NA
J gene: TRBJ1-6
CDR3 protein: CASFARAYNSPLHF
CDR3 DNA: TGTGCCAGCTTCGCCAGGGCCTATAATTCACCCCTCCACTTT

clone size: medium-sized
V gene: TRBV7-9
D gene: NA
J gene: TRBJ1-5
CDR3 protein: CASSRGDGNQPQHF
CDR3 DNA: TGTGCCAGCAGTAGGGGAGATGGCAATCAGCCCCAGCATTTT

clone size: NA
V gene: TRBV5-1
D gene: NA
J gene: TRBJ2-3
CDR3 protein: CASSLPSHTDTQYF
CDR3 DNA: TGCGCCAGCAGCTTGCCGTCTCACACAGATACGCAGTATTTT

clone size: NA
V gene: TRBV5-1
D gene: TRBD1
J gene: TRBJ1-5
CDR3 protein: CASSFGDRDGQPQHF
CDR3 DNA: TGCGCCAGCAGCTTTGGAGACAGGGATGGGCAGCCCCAGCATTTT

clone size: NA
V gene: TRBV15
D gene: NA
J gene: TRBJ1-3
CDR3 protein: CATSRVRDLSGNTIYF
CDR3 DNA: TGTGCCACCAGCAGAGTCCGGGACCTCTCTGGAAACACCATATATTTT

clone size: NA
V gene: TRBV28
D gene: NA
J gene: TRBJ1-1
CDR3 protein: CASKVMGRNTEAFF
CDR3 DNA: TGTGCCAGCAAAGTAATGGGGAGGAACACTGAAGCTTTCTTT

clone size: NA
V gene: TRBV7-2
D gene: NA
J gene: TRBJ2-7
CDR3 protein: CASSPLGGALEQYF
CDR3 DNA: TGTGCCAGCAGCCCCCTGGGGGGGGCCCTCGAGCAGTACTTC

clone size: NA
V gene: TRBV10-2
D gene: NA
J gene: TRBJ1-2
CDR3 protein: CASSESWGRGGYTF
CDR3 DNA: TGCGCCAGCAGTGAGTCTTGGGGAAGGGGCGGCTACACCTTC

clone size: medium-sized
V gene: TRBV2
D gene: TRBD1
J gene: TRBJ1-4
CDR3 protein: CASSEGQYNEKLFF
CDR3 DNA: TGTGCCAGCAGTGAGGGACAGTATAATGAAAAACTGTTTTTT

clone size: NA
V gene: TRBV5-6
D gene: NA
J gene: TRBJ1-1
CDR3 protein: CASSLGRAPEAFF
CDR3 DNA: TGTGCCAGCAGCTTGGGCAGAGCCCCTGAAGCTTTCTTT

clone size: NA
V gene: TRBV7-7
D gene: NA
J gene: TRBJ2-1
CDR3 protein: CASSLTTGGTFF
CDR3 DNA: TGTGCCAGCAGCTTAACGACCGGAGGCACGTTCTTC

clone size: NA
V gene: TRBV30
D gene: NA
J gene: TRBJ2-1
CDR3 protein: CAWRMDSYNEQFF
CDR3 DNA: TGTGCCTGGAGAATGGACAGCTACAATGAGCAGTTCTTC

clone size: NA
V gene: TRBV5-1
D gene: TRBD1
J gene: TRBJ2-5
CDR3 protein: CASRTGRGLGETQYF
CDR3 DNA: TGCGCCAGCAGAACGGGCAGGGGGCTCGGGGAGACCCAGTACTTC

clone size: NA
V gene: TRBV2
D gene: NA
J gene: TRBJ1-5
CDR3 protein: CASGEESSQPQHF
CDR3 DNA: TGTGCCAGCGGGGAGGAGTCCAGCCAGCCCCAGCATTTT

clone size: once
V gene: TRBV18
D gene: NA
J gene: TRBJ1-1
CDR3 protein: CASDGMAGARTEAFF
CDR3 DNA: TGTGCCAGCGACGGAATGGCGGGGGCGAGAACTGAAGCTTTCTTT

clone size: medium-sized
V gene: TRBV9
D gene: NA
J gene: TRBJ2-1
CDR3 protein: CASSDGGSSYNEQFF
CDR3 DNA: TGTGCCAGCAGCGATGGGGGGAGCTCCTACAATGAGCAGTTCTTC

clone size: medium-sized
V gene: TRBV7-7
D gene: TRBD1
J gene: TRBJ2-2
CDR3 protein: CASSYRILDRGNGELFF
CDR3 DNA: TGTGCCAGCAGCTACCGGATCCTGGACAGGGGAAACGGGGAGCTGTTTTTT

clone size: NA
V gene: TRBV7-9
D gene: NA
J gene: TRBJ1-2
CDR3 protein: CASSFLNGYTF
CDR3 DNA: TGTGCCAGCAGCTTTTTAAATGGCTACACCTTC

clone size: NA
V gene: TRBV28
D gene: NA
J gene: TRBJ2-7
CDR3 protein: CASSSHTDSYEQYF
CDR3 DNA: TGTGCCAGCAGTTCGCACACCGACTCCTACGAGCAGTACTTC

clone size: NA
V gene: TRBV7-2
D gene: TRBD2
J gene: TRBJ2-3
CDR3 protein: CASSLAVASGTDTQYF
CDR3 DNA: TGTGCCAGCAGCTTAGCGGTGGCTAGCGGGACAGATACGCAGTATTTT

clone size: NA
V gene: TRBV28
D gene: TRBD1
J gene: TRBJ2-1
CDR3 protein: CASSFPGRGLDEQFF
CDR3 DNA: TGTGCCAGCAGTTTCCCCGGCAGGGGGCTCGATGAGCAGTTCTTC

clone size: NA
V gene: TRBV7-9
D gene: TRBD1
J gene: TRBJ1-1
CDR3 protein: CASSLSDRGETEAFF
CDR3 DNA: TGTGCCAGCAGCTTATCGGACAGGGGGGAGACTGAAGCTTTCTTT

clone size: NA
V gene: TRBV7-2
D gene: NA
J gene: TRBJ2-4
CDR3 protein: CASTSITRASGQVIQYF
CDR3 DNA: TGTGCCAGCACCTCGATTACGAGGGCCTCCGGCCAGGTCATTCAGTACTTC

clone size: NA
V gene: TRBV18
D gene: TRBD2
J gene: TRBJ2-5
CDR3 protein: CASSPQSGGPGETQYF
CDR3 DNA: TGTGCCAGCTCACCACAATCGGGAGGGCCCGGGGAGACCCAGTACTTC

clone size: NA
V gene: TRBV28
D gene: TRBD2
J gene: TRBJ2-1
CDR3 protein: CASSIAGGLSYNEQFF
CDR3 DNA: TGTGCCAGCAGTATAGCGGGGGGGCTTTCCTACAATGAGCAGTTCTTC

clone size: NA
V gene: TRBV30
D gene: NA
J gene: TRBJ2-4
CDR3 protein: CAWRSQAKNIQYF
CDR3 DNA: TGTGCCTGGAGGAGCCAAGCCAAAAACATTCAGTACTTC

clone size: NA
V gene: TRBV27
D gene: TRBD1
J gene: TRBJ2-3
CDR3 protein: CASSTRQGADTQYF
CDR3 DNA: TGTGCCAGCAGTACCCGACAGGGGGCGGATACGCAGTATTTT

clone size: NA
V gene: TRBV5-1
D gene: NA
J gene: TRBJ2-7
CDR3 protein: CASSLLGNEQYF
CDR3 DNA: TGCGCCAGCAGCTTGTTGGGGAACGAGCAGTACTTC

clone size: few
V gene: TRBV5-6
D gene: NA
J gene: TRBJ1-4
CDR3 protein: CASSPPGQRPEKLFF
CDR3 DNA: TGTGCCAGCAGTCCGCCCGGACAGAGGCCCGAAAAACTGTTTTTT

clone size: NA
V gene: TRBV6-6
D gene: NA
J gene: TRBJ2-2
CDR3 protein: CASSVRAGELFF
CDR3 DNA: TGTGCCAGCAGTGTCAGGGCCGGGGAGCTGTTTTTT

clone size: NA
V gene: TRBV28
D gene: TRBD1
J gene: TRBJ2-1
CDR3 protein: CASRPAGTGGSQFF
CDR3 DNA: TGTGCCAGCCGGCCCGCCGGGACAGGGGGCTCGCAGTTCTTC

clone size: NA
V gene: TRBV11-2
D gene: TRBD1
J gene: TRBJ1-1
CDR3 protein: CASSPGTGGNTEAFF
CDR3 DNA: TGTGCCAGCAGCCCCGGGACAGGGGGGAACACTGAAGCTTTCTTT

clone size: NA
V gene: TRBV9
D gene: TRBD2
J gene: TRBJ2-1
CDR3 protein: CASSVVGFGLAGVNEQFF
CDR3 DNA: TGTGCCAGCAGCGTAGTTGGATTCGGACTAGCGGGAGTTAATGAGCAGTTCTTC

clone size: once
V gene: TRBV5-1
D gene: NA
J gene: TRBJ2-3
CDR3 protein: CASSSEGGTDTQYF
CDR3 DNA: TGCGCCAGCAGCTCGGAGGGGGGAACAGATACGCAGTATTTT

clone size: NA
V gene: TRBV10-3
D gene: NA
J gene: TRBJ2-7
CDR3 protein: CAISESQASYEQYF
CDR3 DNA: TGTGCCATCAGTGAGTCGCAGGCCTCCTACGAGCAGTACTTC